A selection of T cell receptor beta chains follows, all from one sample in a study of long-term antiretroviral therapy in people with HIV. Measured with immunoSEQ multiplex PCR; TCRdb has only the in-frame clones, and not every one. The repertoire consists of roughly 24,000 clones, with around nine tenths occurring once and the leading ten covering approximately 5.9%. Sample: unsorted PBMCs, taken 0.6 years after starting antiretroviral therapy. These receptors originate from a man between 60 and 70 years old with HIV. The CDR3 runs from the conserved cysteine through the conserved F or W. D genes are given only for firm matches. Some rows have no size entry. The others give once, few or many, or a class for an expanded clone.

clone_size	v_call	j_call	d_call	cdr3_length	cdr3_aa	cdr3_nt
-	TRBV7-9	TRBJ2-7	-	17	CASSLLKLGHQSYEQYF	TGTGCCAGCAGCCTGTTAAAGCTGGGACACCAGTCCTACGAGCAGTACTTC
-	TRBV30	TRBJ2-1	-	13	CAGTAALYNEQFF	TGTGCCGGAACAGCGGCCCTATACAATGAGCAGTTCTTC
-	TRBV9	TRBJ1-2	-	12	CASSVVTYGYTF	TGTGCCAGCAGCGTAGTGACCTATGGCTACACCTTC
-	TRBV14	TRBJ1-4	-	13	CASSQVASEKLFF	TGTGCCAGCAGCCAAGTGGCAAGTGAAAAACTGTTTTTT
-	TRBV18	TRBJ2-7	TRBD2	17	CASSPDGLAGGTHEQYF	TGTGCCAGCTCACCTGATGGACTAGCGGGAGGAACCCACGAGCAGTACTTC
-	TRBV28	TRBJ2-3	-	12	CASSAFTDTQYF	TGTGCCAGCAGTGCCTTCACAGATACGCAGTATTTT
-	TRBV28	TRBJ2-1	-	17	CASRRAGITLVDNEQFF	TGTGCCAGCAGGCGGGCGGGTATTACGTTAGTCGACAATGAGCAGTTCTTC
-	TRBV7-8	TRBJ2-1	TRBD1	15	CASSDRDRAYNEQFF	TGTGCCAGCAGCGACCGGGACAGGGCGTACAATGAGCAGTTCTTC
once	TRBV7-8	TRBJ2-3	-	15	CASSLGVWGTDTQYF	TGTGCCAGCAGCTTAGGTGTTTGGGGCACAGATACGCAGTATTTT
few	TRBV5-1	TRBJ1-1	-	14	CASSLAGRVTEAFF	TGCGCCAGCAGCTTGGCCGGGCGAGTCACTGAAGCTTTCTTT
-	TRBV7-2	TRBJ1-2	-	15	CASSLAPGLRYGYTF	TGTGCCAGCAGCTTAGCCCCAGGACTGCGCTATGGCTACACCTTC
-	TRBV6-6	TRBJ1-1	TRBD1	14	CASRLRQGGTEAFF	TGTGCCAGCAGGCTCAGACAGGGGGGCACTGAAGCTTTCTTT
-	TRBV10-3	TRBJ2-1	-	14	CAISESGGYEEQFF	TGTGCCATCAGTGAGTCGGGGGGATACGAGGAGCAGTTCTTC
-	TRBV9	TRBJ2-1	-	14	CASSPMSSYNEQFF	TGTGCCAGCAGCCCGATGAGCTCCTACAATGAGCAGTTCTTC
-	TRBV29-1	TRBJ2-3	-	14	CSVAYTTPTDTQYF	TGCAGCGTCGCCTACACAACCCCCACAGATACGCAGTATTTT
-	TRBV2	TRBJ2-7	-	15	CASSEGTAHSYEQYF	TGTGCCAGCAGTGAAGGGACAGCCCACTCCTACGAGCAGTACTTC
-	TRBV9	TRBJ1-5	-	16	CASSGGTGSPNQPQHF	TGTGCCAGCAGCGGGGGAACAGGGTCCCCCAATCAGCCCCAGCATTTT
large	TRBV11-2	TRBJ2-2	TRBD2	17	CASSLAPGLVLTGELFF	TGTGCCAGCAGCTTAGCTCCGGGACTAGTACTCACCGGGGAGCTGTTTTTT
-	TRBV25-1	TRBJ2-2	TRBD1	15	CASSEVGGSGGELFF	TGTGCCAGCAGCGAGGTAGGGGGCAGTGGCGGGGAGCTGTTTTTT
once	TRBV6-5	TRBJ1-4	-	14	CASSPEGTNEKLFF	TGTGCCAGCAGCCCCGAAGGCACTAATGAAAAACTGTTTTTT
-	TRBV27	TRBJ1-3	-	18	CASSLSSRVLNSGNTIYF	TGTGCCAGCAGTTTATCCTCTCGTGTGTTAAACTCTGGAAACACCATATATTTT
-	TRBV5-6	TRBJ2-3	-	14	CASSPTYRTDTQYF	TGTGCCAGCAGCCCGACCTATCGCACAGATACGCAGTATTTT
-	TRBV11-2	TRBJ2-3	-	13	CASRPASTDTQYF	TGTGCCAGCAGGCCCGCTAGCACAGATACGCAGTATTTT
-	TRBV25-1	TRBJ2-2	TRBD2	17	CASSLGYSGGATGELFF	TGTGCCAGCAGCCTTGGGTATAGCGGGGGGGCCACCGGGGAGCTGTTTTTT
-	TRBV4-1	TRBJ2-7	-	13	CASSRGGSVEQYF	TGCGCCAGCTCTAGGGGGGGGTCCGTCGAGCAGTACTTC
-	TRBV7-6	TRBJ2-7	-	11	CASSDSYEQYF	TGTGCCAGCAGCGATTCCTACGAGCAGTACTTC
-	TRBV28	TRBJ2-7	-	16	CASSTPSQGIWGEQYF	TGTGCCAGCAGCACACCCTCCCAGGGCATCTGGGGCGAGCAGTACTTC